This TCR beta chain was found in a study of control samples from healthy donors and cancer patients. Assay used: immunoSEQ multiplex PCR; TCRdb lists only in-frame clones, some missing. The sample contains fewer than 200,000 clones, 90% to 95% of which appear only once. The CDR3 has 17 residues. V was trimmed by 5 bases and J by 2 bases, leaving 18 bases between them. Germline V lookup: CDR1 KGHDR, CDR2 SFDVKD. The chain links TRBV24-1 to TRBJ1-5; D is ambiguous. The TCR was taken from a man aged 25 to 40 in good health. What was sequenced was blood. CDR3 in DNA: TGTGCCACCAGTGTCGTGAATGAGGTACGCCGCAATCAGCCCCAGCATTTT. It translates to CATSVVNEVRRNQPQHF.